A single sample is the source of the 28 T cell receptor beta chains below, sequenced in a study of T cell responses to AZD1222 COVID-19 vaccine. Method: immunoSEQ multiplex PCR; TCRdb's copy keeps in-frame clones and lacks some. In the table there are about 150,000 clones, roughly 92% of which are singletons. Source: peripheral blood, taken on day 0 of AZD1222 vaccination. The receptors were sampled from an adult in good health.

The rearrangement uses TRBV5-1 and TRBJ1-3, with D perhaps matching TRBD1 (5 bases). Trimming stripped 0 bases from V and 0 bases from J, with 10 bases between. The CDR3 runs 16 residues. Looked up from germline, CDR1 is SGHRS and CDR2 is YFSETQ. The DNA for the CDR3 is TGCGCCAGCAGCTTGGCCGGAGGGGTCTCTGGAAACACCATATATTTT. Translation gives CASSLAGGVSGNTIYF.

The V call is TRBV28, the J call TRBJ2-3; D is unresolved. Germline CDR1 MDHEN, CDR2 SYDVKM. V was trimmed by 3 bases and J by 2 bases, leaving 9 bases between them. The CDR3 totals 14 residues. CDR3 nucleotides: TGTGCCAGCAGTTTTGTTCGGACCACAGATACGCAGTATTTT. Its protein is CASSFVRTTDTQYF. Supplemented by reference TRBV28 and TRBJ2-3, the full variable domain reads DVKVTQSSRYLVKRTGEKVFLECVQDMDHENMFWYRQDPGLGLRLIYFSYDVKMKEKGDIPEGYSVSREKKERFSLILESASTNQTSMYLCASSFVRTTDTQYFGPGTRLTVL.

The rearrangement uses TRBV18 and TRBJ1-1; D is perhaps TRBD1 (5 bases). Per the germline V gene, CDR1 is KGHSH and CDR2 is LQKENI. The CDR3 is 14 residues long. V lost 3 bases, J lost 4 bases, and 12 bases lay in between. The CDR3 nucleotides are TGTGCCAGCTCACCTACCGGGGCCCCCACTGAAGCTTTCTTT. This gives the protein CASSPTGAPTEAFF.

The chain couples TRBV19 to TRBJ2-3; 9 bases line up with TRBD2. V gave up 5 bases and J gave up 10 bases; unmatched junction bases: 13. Germline CDR1 LNHDA, CDR2 SQIVND (reference sequence). The CDR3 has 15 amino acids. CDR3 nucleotides: TGTGCCAGTAGTGCGGCCGGGGGCGGGAGGGGGGCGCAGTATTTT. Residues: CASSAAGGGRGAQYF.

The chain uses TRBV7-9 and TRBJ2-3; TRBD1 might be the D (5 bases). In germline, CDR1 is SEHNR, CDR2 FQNEAQ (reference sequence). Trimming cost V 2 bases and J 0 bases, with 9 bases left between them. The CDR3 contains 15 residues. The DNA for the CDR3 is TGTGCCAGCAGCTTAACCCAGGGTAGCACAGATACGCAGTATTTT. Amino acid sequence: CASSLTQGSTDTQYF.

The rearrangement uses TRBV4-1 and TRBJ1-4; TRBD1 is a possible D gene (5 bases). This CDR3 is 17 amino acids long. V gave up 1 base and J gave up 0 bases, with 12 bases separating them. Germline assignment: CDR1 MGHRA and CDR2 YSYEKL. CDR3 in amino acids: CASSQVSREATNEKLFF. CDR3 nucleotides: TGCGCCAGCAGCCAAGTTAGCAGGGAGGCAACTAATGAAAAACTGTTTTTT.

This chain uses TRBV29-1 with TRBJ1-5; possibly TRBD1 for D (5 bases). Germline V CDR1 and CDR2: SQVTM, ANQGSEA. The CDR3 has 13 amino acids. V was trimmed by 6 bases and J by 4 bases, leaving 13 bases between them. The CDR3 sequence: CSVSGAPNQPQHF. CDR3 sequence (DNA): TGCAGCGTCTCCGGGGCCCCAAATCAGCCCCAGCATTTT.

CDR3 residues: CAISSGAPRGEQFF. The CDR3 DNA is TGTGCCATCAGTAGCGGGGCCCCGAGGGGTGAGCAGTTCTTC. This chain uses TRBV10-3 with TRBJ2-1; 7 nucleotides line up with TRBD2. Germline assignment: CDR1 ENHRY and CDR2 SYGVKD. The CDR3 extends over 14 amino acids. V was pared by 5 bases and J by 9 bases, with 10 bases of the junction left unmatched.

This chain connects TRBV7-6 to TRBJ2-7, with 9 bases lining up with TRBD2. J was trimmed by 5 bases and V by 1 base; bases with no gene match: 6. This CDR3 comprises 15 residues. CDR1 SGHVS and CDR2 FNYEAQ come from the germline V gene. The CDR3 DNA reads TGTGCCAGCAGCTTAGGGCGCGGGGGGGATCACGAGCAGTACTTC. Its translation: CASSLGRGGDHEQYF. Full variable domain (missing parts from reference TRBV7-6 and TRBJ2-7): GAGVSQSPRYKVTKRGQDVALRCDPISGHVSLYWYRQALGQGPEFLTYFNYEAQQDKSGLPNDRFSAERPEGSISTLTIQRTEQRDSAMYRCASSLGRGGDHEQYFGPGTRLTVT.

V gene TRBV6-5 combines with J gene TRBJ1-1; D is unclear. V was pared by 2 bases and J by 1 base, with 8 bases between. Germline-derived CDR1 and CDR2 are MNHEY and SVGAGI. This CDR3 contains 14 residues. The CDR3: CASSYGYPNTEAFF. The CDR3 nucleotides are TGTGCCAGCAGTTACGGTTACCCGAACACTGAAGCTTTCTTT.

The rearrangement uses TRBV2 and TRBJ2-1; D is undetermined. The length of the CDR3 is 17 residues. Germline V gene lookup returns CDR1 SNHLY and CDR2 FYNNEI. V gave up 8 bases and J gave up 0 bases, with 20 bases separating them. The CDR3: CASARPEHVSSYNEQFF. The CDR3 bases are TGTGCCAGCGCTCGGCCGGAACACGTGAGCTCCTACAATGAGCAGTTCTTC. Complete variable domain (other parts from reference TRBV2 and TRBJ2-1): EPEVTQTPSHQVTQMGQEVILRCVPISNHLYFYWYRQILGQKVEFLVSFYNNEISEKSEIFDDQFSVERPDGSNFTLKIRSTKLEDSAMYFCASARPEHVSSYNEQFFGPGTRLTVL.

A single count supports this clone. The chain links TRBV24-1 to TRBJ2-3; D is perhaps TRBD2 (6 bases). This CDR3 spans 14 amino acids. V was pared by 5 bases and J by 1 base, with 9 bases between. CDR1 is KGHDR, CDR2 SFDVKD, per germline. The CDR3 sequence is CATSAPGGTDTQYF. CDR3 in DNA: TGTGCCACCAGTGCTCCGGGGGGCACAGATACGCAGTATTTT.

The CDR3 region is CASSLGDEQYF. CDR3 bases: TGCGCCAGCAGTCTCGGGGACGAGCAGTACTTC. V gene TRBV5-1 combines with J gene TRBJ2-7; possibly TRBD2 for D (5 bases). The CDR3 extends over 11 amino acids. V lost 5 bases to trimming and J lost 5 bases, with 8 bases between them. Germline assignment: CDR1 SGHRS and CDR2 YFSETQ.

The chain carries TRBV28 and TRBJ2-1, with D perhaps being TRBD1 or TRBD2 (5 bases each). Germline CDR1 and CDR2: MDHEN and SYDVKM. The CDR3 loop spans 14 amino acids. Trimming removed 3 bases from V and 7 bases from J, with 13 bases in between. The CDR3 protein is CASSFEGTWNEQFF. The CDR3 DNA is TGTGCCAGCAGTTTTGAGGGGACCTGGAATGAGCAGTTCTTC.

The J gene is TRBJ1-2, the V gene TRBV18, with a weak D call TRBD1 (6 bases). This CDR3 comprises 17 residues. V was shortened by 0 bases and J by 2 bases, with 16 bases between the two germline ends. Per germline, CDR1 KGHSH and CDR2 LQKENI. The CDR3 loop is CASSPPLNRVSNYGYTF. In DNA, the CDR3 is TGTGCCAGCTCACCACCATTGAACAGGGTTTCCAACTATGGCTACACCTTC.

J is TRBJ1-6 and V is TRBV27; weak D call: TRBD1 (6 bases). Trimming stripped 5 bases from V and 10 bases from J, with 18 bases between. The germline gives CDR1 MNHEY, CDR2 SMNVEV (reference sequence). This CDR3 contains 15 residues. CDR3 sequence: CASSIDRTGDSPLHF. In nucleotides, the CDR3 is TGTGCCAGCAGTATCGACAGGACGGGGGACTCACCCCTCCACTTT.

The rearrangement joins TRBV18 to TRBJ2-2; D unclear. The germline V gene encodes CDR1 KGHSH and CDR2 LQKENI. Trimming left V 4 bases short and J 4 bases short, with 7 bases between. The CDR3 length is 13 residues. CDR3 coding DNA: TGTGCCAGCTCACGGGCGGTCACCGGGGAGCTGTTTTTT. As protein: CASSRAVTGELFF. The complete variable domain, with remaining parts taken from reference TRBV18 and TRBJ2-2, reads NAGVMQNPRHLVRRRGQEARLRCSPMKGHSHVYWYRQLPEEGLKFMVYLQKENIIDESGMPKERFSAEFPKEGPSILRIQQVVRGDSAAYFCASSRAVTGELFFGEGSRLTVL.

V gene TRBV6-2 or TRBV6-3 combines with J gene TRBJ2-3, with 9 bases matching TRBD2. After removal of 2 bases from V and 3 bases from J, the junction contained 0 bases not matched to a gene. CDR3 length: 14 residues. The germline V gene has CDR1 MNHEY and CDR2 SVGEGT. Written as DNA, the CDR3 is TGTGCCAGCAGTTACGGACTAGCGACAGATACGCAGTATTTT. Translated: CASSYGLATDTQYF.

The rearrangement links TRBV10-3 to TRBJ2-7; weak D call: TRBD2 (6 bases). CDR1 is ENHRY, CDR2 SYGVKD, per germline. Trimming removed 3 bases from V and 2 bases from J, with 17 bases in between. This CDR3 spans 16 amino acids. The CDR3 sequence: CAISDGRGIEAYEQYF. DNA for the CDR3: TGTGCCATCAGTGATGGTCGCGGGATAGAAGCCTACGAGCAGTACTTC.

The CDR3 here is CAISDIGVNSPLHF. CDR3 nucleotide sequence: TGTGCCATCAGTGATATAGGGGTTAATTCACCCCTCCACTTT. The chain combines TRBV10-3 with TRBJ1-6; TRBD1 might be the D (5 bases). This CDR3 is 14 amino acids long. The germline V gene encodes CDR1 ENHRY and CDR2 SYGVKD. Between the trimmed V and J ends, which lost 3 bases and 6 bases, there was a span of 9 bases.

The chain carries TRBV7-2 and TRBJ1-1; TRBD1 might be the D (5 bases). The V end was cut by 2 bases, the J end by 7 bases, with 14 bases between. Germline CDR1 SGHTA, CDR2 FQGNSA. The CDR3 is made up of 14 amino acids. CDR3 sequence reads: CASSLKRGGGEAFF. As DNA, the CDR3 is TGTGCCAGCAGCTTAAAAAGGGGCGGGGGTGAAGCTTTCTTT.

The V and J genes are TRBV6-5 and TRBJ1-4; no clear D gene. This CDR3 region has 14 residues. The germline V and J ends were trimmed by 2 bases and 5 bases, with 9 bases remaining between them. Germline CDR1 and CDR2: MNHEY and SVGAGI. The DNA for the CDR3 is TGTGCCAGCAGTTACAGGCAGAGGAATGAAAAACTGTTTTTT. It codes for CASSYRQRNEKLFF.

The CDR3: CASSLILNTEAFF. The CDR3 coding sequence is TGTGCCAGCAGCTTGATTCTGAACACTGAAGCTTTCTTT. The chain has TRBV5-4 and TRBJ1-1, with D unresolved. V dropped 1 base and J dropped 0 bases, with 4 bases sitting between them. The germline CDR1 and CDR2 sequences are SGHNT and YYREEE (reference sequence). This CDR3 contains 13 residues.

This chain links TRBV19 with TRBJ2-2; D not resolved. Trimming shortened V by 3 bases and J by 7 bases, and 6 bases separated the two germline ends. The germline V gene has CDR1 LNHDA and CDR2 SQIVND (reference sequence). There are 12 residues in the CDR3. CDR3 sequence reads: CASSIFIGELFF. The CDR3 coding sequence is TGTGCCAGTAGTATCTTTATCGGGGAGCTGTTTTTT.

CDR3 in DNA: TGTGCCAGCAGTTCCCGACTAGCCCGGGGCACCGGGGAGCTGTTTTTT. This encodes CASSSRLARGTGELFF. The genes are TRBV27 and TRBJ2-2; 7 bases align to TRBD2. The length of the CDR3 is 16 residues. CDR1 and CDR2 (germline): MNHEY, SMNVEV (reference sequence). V was clipped by 4 bases and J by 4 bases; unmatched bases: 9.

This clone was counted a single time. The V gene is TRBV7-9, the J gene TRBJ2-6; D is possibly TRBD1 or TRBD2 (6 bases each). With 5 bases removed from V and 4 bases from J, the gap between germline ends came to 15 bases. The CDR3 loop spans 16 amino acids. Germline V CDR1 and CDR2: SEHNR, FQNEAQ (reference sequence). The CDR3: CASSEVGGSGANVLTF. CDR3 bases: TGTGCCAGCAGCGAGGTGGGGGGCTCAGGGGCCAACGTCCTGACTTTC.

J is TRBJ2-7 and V is TRBV7-2; TRBD1 matches 7 bases. The CDR3 loop spans 14 amino acids. J gave up 3 bases and V 3 bases, and 5 bases lay outside the gene matches. In germline, CDR1 is SGHTA, CDR2 FQGNSA. The DNA for the CDR3 is TGTGCCAGCAGCTTTCCCCGGGACAGCTACGAGCAGTACTTC. It translates to CASSFPRDSYEQYF.

The rearrangement links TRBV4-1 to TRBJ2-1; perhaps D is TRBD1 or TRBD2 (5 bases each). The V and J ends lost 0 bases and 7 bases respectively, with 19 bases between them. Germline V gives CDR1 MGHRA, CDR2 YSYEKL. This CDR3 is 17 amino acids long. Written as DNA, the CDR3 is TGCGCCAGCAGCCAAGATTCGGGTAGAAGAGGGGAAAATGAGCAGTTCTTC. Translated, it gives CASSQDSGRRGENEQFF.